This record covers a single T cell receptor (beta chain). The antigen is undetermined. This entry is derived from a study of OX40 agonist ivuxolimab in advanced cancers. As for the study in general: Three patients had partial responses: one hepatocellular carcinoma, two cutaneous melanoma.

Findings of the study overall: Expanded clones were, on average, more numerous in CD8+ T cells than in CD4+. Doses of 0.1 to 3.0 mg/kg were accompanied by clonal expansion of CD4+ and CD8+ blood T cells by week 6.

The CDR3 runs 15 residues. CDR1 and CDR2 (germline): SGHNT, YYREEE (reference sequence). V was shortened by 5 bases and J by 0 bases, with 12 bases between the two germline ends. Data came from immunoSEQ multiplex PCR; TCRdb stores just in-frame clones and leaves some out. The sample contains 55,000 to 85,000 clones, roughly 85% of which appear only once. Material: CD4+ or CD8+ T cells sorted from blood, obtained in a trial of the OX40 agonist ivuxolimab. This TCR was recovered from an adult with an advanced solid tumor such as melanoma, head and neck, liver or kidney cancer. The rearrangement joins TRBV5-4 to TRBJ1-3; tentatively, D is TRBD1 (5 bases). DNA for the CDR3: TGTGCCAGCAGTAAATCAGGGTTCTCTGGAAACACCATATATTTT. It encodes CASSKSGFSGNTIYF.